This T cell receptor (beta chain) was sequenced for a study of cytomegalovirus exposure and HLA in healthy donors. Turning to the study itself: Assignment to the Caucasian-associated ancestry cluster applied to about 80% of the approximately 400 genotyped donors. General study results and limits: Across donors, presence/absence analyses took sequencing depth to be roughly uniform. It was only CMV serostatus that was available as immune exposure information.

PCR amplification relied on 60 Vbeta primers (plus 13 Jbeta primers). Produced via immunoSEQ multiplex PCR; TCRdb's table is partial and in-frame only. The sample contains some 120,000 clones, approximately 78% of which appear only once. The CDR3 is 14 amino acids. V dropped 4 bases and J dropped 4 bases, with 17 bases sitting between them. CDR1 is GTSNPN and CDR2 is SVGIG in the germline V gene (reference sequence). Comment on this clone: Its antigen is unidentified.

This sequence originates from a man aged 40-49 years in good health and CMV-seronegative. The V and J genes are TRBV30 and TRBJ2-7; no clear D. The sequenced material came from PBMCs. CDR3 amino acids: CAWIPTLTRYEQYF. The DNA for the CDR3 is TGTGCCTGGATACCAACCCTGACACGTTACGAGCAGTACTTC.